This TCR beta chain was recorded in a study of T cells after yellow fever vaccination. TCRdb recomputed calls from the 5' RACE reads with MiXCR, one row per CDR3 protein. The repertoire includes approximately 240,000 distinct CDR3 sequences, approximately 3.6% of them detected once, and about 19% sits in the top ten. The CDR3 has 15 amino acids. V lost 2 bases to trimming and J lost 15 bases; unmatched junction nucleotides: 15. In germline, CDR1 is MNHNY, CDR2 SVGAGI (reference sequence). This clonotype was picked up many times. J is TRBJ2-1 and V is TRBV6-6; 8 nucleotides match TRBD2. The sample was PBMCs, taken 15 days after the yellow fever booster vaccination. The receptor was isolated from a man between 18 and 29 years old who received the YFV17D yellow fever vaccine. CDR3 loop: CASSYLESGTSSPFF. In nucleotides, the CDR3 is TGTGCCAGCAGTTACCTCGAGTCCGGGACTAGTTCGCCGTTCTTC.